This record concerns one T cell receptor beta chain sequence. Assay: immunoSEQ multiplex PCR; the TCRdb copy retains only in-frame clones and omits some. The sample includes some 30,000 clones, over 80% seen only once; the top ten take 6% to 9%. CDR1 and CDR2 from the germline V gene are LGHNA and YSLEER. The CDR3 is 13 residues long. The ends lost 1 base at V and 14 bases at J; junction bases unmatched: 6. This record comes from a study of T cell changes during pregnancy in multiple sclerosis. The V and J genes are TRBV4-3 and TRBJ1-4, with 8 positions matching TRBD1. Sample: CD8+ T cells from peripheral blood mononuclear cells, taken before pregnancy. The sequence was obtained from a female donor with multiple sclerosis, enrolled in a pregnancy study. The CDR3 sequence is CASSQVGQGVLFF. CDR3 bases: TGCGCCAGCAGCCAAGTTGGACAGGGAGTTCTGTTTTTT.